A selection of T cell receptor beta chains follows, all from one sample in a study of lymphopenia after photon versus proton radiotherapy. Clones were sequenced by immunoSEQ multiplex PCR, and TCRdb holds only the in-frame ones, with some missing. The profile shows 40,000 or so clones, roughly 87% of them singletons. The sample here was peripheral blood, taken from a patient treated with photon-based radiotherapy. The receptors here all came from a man aged 35 to 55 with gastric cancer. Both conserved end residues are part of each CDR3. A D gene is named only where the DNA matches it firmly. Rows give clone size only sometimes, using once, few, many, or a class for an expanded clone.

TRBJ1-1	once	TRBV4-1	15	NA	CASSHIGRRNTEAFF	TGCGCCAGCAGCCACATCGGACGTAGGAACACTGAAGCTTTCTTT
TRBJ1-1	once	TRBV5-4	14	NA	CASRSAGNPTEAFF	TGTGCCAGCAGGTCGGCGGGAAACCCCACTGAAGCTTTCTTT
TRBJ2-1	NA	TRBV5-8	13	TRBD2	CASTTSGGARQFF	TGTGCCAGCACCACTAGCGGGGGGGCCCGGCAGTTCTTC
TRBJ2-7	NA	TRBV19	14	NA	CASGDPTSSYEQYF	TGTGCCAGTGGAGACCCCACGAGCTCCTACGAGCAGTACTTC
TRBJ1-1	NA	TRBV11-3	13	NA	CASSLAMNTEAFF	TGTGCCAGCAGCTTAGCGATGAACACTGAAGCTTTCTTT
TRBJ2-1	NA	TRBV21-1	14	NA	CASIGGCWDNEQFF	TGTGCCAGCATAGGGGGCTGTTGGGACAATGAGCAGTTCTTC
TRBJ2-7	NA	TRBV5-4	15	TRBD1	CASSLGDRGLYEQYF	TGTGCCAGCAGCCTGGGGGACAGGGGATTGTACGAGCAGTACTTC
TRBJ1-1	NA	TRBV29-1	13	NA	CSVDRTGWSEAFF	TGCAGCGTTGATCGCACAGGGTGGAGTGAAGCTTTCTTT
TRBJ1-5	NA	TRBV30	15	NA	CAWSVSGRGNQPQHF	TGTGCCTGGAGTGTAAGCGGGAGGGGCAATCAGCCCCAGCATTTT
TRBJ1-5	NA	TRBV2	16	NA	CASRAQGLASNQPQHF	TGTGCCAGCAGGGCCCAGGGGTTGGCGAGCAATCAGCCCCAGCATTTT
TRBJ1-2	NA	TRBV9	14	NA	CASSTLREEDGYTF	TGTGCCAGCAGCACTCTCAGGGAGGAAGATGGCTACACCTTC
TRBJ1-4	NA	TRBV6-6	13	TRBD1	CAGGGQTNEKLFF	TGTGCCGGGGGGGGACAGACTAATGAAAAACTGTTTTTT
TRBJ2-2	NA	TRBV15	14	NA	CATSRDGVSRELFF	TGTGCCACCAGCAGAGATGGCGTGTCTCGCGAGCTGTTTTTT
TRBJ1-2	NA	TRBV5-8	13	TRBD1	CASSPTDRAGYTF	TGTGCCAGCAGCCCCACGGACAGGGCTGGCTACACCTTC
TRBJ2-6	once	TRBV18	15	NA	CASSPVGSGANVLTF	TGTGCCAGCTCACCGGTGGGGTCTGGGGCCAACGTCCTGACTTTC
TRBJ1-6	few	TRBV6-5	13	NA	CASSRDFNSPLHF	TGTGCCAGCAGCCGGGACTTTAATTCACCCCTCCACTTT
TRBJ1-1	once	TRBV30	12	NA	CAWSSRNTEAFF	TGTGCCTGGAGTAGCCGGAACACTGAAGCTTTCTTT
TRBJ1-1	NA	TRBV4-2	15	TRBD1	CASSQGSDRGTEAFF	TGTGCCAGCAGCCAGGGTTCTGACAGGGGCACTGAAGCTTTCTTT
TRBJ1-2	NA	TRBV7-2	13	NA	CASSLDGGAGYTF	TGTGCCAGCAGCTTAGATGGAGGGGCTGGCTACACCTTC
TRBJ1-5	NA	TRBV5-5	15	TRBD1	CASSQYRGPNQPQHF	TGTGCCAGCAGCCAATACAGGGGGCCAAATCAGCCCCAGCATTTT
TRBJ2-7	NA	TRBV19	12	NA	CASSIGGPEQYF	TGTGCCAGTAGTATAGGGGGACCGGAGCAGTACTTC
TRBJ1-1	NA	TRBV7-3	14	TRBD1	CASSFTGGNTEAFF	TGTGCCAGCAGCTTTACAGGGGGTAACACTGAAGCTTTCTTT
TRBJ1-2	NA	TRBV6-5	15	TRBD1	CASSYSTGVQGGYTF	TGTGCCAGCAGTTACAGCACAGGGGTGCAGGGTGGCTACACCTTC
TRBJ2-5	few	TRBV6-1	16	TRBD1	CASSERGLVWGETQYF	TGTGCCAGCAGTGAAAGGGGGCTCGTCTGGGGAGAGACCCAGTACTTC
TRBJ2-7	once	TRBV18	16	TRBD1	CASSRGQGASSYEQYF	TGTGCCAGCTCACGCGGACAGGGGGCGAGCTCCTACGAGCAGTACTTC
TRBJ2-1	once	TRBV19	15	TRBD2	CASSSDGGAWNEQFF	TGTGCCAGTAGTAGCGACGGGGGGGCGTGGAATGAGCAGTTCTTC
TRBJ2-3	NA	TRBV10-3	15	TRBD1	CAISDGQGGTDTQYF	TGTGCCATCAGTGACGGACAGGGAGGCACAGATACGCAGTATTTT
TRBJ2-2	NA	TRBV4-2	14	NA	CASSLLESTGELFF	TGTGCCAGCAGCCTGCTCGAGAGCACCGGGGAGCTGTTTTTT
TRBJ2-5	NA	TRBV4-3	20	TRBD2	CASSQEAQRGGHWGKETQYF	TGCGCCAGCAGCCAAGAGGCCCAGCGGGGGGGCCACTGGGGAAAAGAGACCCAGTACTTC
TRBJ1-3	NA	TRBV7-2	15	NA	CASTQSAFSGNTIYF	TGTGCCAGCACCCAGAGCGCCTTCTCTGGAAACACCATATATTTT
TRBJ2-3	NA	TRBV9	13	NA	CASSPQIADTQYF	TGTGCCAGCAGCCCCCAGATCGCAGATACGCAGTATTTT
TRBJ1-5	NA	TRBV5-3	14	TRBD1	CASRDRAGNQPQHF	TGTGCCAGCCGGGACAGGGCGGGCAATCAGCCCCAGCATTTT
TRBJ1-5	NA	TRBV5-1	17	NA	CASSENRVSKSNQPQHF	TGCGCCAGCAGCGAGAACAGGGTTAGTAAGAGCAATCAGCCCCAGCATTTT
TRBJ1-2	NA	TRBV30	15	NA	CAWKSGSRANYGYTF	TGTGCCTGGAAGTCGGGCAGCCGAGCTAACTATGGCTACACCTTC
TRBJ2-5	once	TRBV5-1	13	NA	CASSVSQQETQYF	TGCGCCAGCAGCGTGAGCCAGCAAGAGACCCAGTACTTC
TRBJ1-1	NA	TRBV5-1	13	NA	CASSLVGAGEAFF	TGCGCCAGCAGCTTGGTAGGGGCCGGTGAAGCTTTCTTT
TRBJ2-3	NA	TRBV23-1	19	NA	CASSQSTKLGIFRTDTQYF	TGCGCCAGCAGTCAATCGACCAAACTTGGAATTTTCCGCACAGATACGCAGTATTTT
TRBJ2-5	NA	TRBV6-1	13	NA	CASSEASGRSKYF	TGTGCCAGCAGTGAAGCCTCGGGACGGAGCAAGTACTTC
TRBJ2-1	NA	TRBV2	15	TRBD2	CASSEAGGAYNEQFF	TGTGCCAGCAGCGAAGCGGGGGGCGCCTACAATGAGCAGTTCTTC
TRBJ2-7	NA	TRBV7-2	15	TRBD2	CASSLTGTNTYEQYF	TGTGCCAGCAGCCTCACCGGGACTAATACCTACGAGCAGTACTTC
TRBJ1-1	NA	TRBV7-9	16	TRBD1	CASSPELQGWDTEAFF	TGTGCCAGCAGCCCAGAATTACAGGGGTGGGACACTGAAGCTTTCTTT
TRBJ1-4	NA	TRBV4-2	17	NA	CASSQDQTRGGNEKLFF	TGTGCCAGCAGCCAAGACCAAACTCGGGGGGGGAATGAAAAACTGTTTTTT
TRBJ2-2	NA	TRBV11-3	15	NA	CASSRDFQGPGELFF	TGTGCCAGCAGTCGGGACTTCCAAGGACCCGGGGAGCTGTTTTTT
TRBJ2-2	NA	TRBV2	15	TRBD1	CASSKGQWAVGELFF	TGTGCCAGCAGTAAGGGACAGTGGGCGGTCGGGGAGCTGTTTTTT
TRBJ2-5	NA	TRBV7-6	13	TRBD2	CASGRGNQETQYF	TGTGCCAGCGGGAGGGGAAACCAAGAGACCCAGTACTTC
TRBJ1-4	NA	TRBV11-1	13	TRBD1	CASSRGQNEKLFF	TGTGCCAGCAGCCGGGGACAGAATGAAAAACTGTTTTTT
TRBJ2-7	few	TRBV5-1	14	NA	CASSLAGSLGEQYF	TGCGCCAGCAGCTTGGCCGGGTCCCTAGGGGAGCAGTACTTC
TRBJ1-3	NA	TRBV5-8	14	NA	CASSSQGSGNTIYF	TGTGCCAGCAGCTCACAGGGCTCTGGAAACACCATATATTTT
TRBJ2-7	NA	TRBV29-1	13	TRBD2	CSVVGGDSYEQYF	TGCAGCGTTGTGGGAGGGGACTCCTACGAGCAGTACTTC
TRBJ1-3	NA	TRBV10-3	14	NA	CAIRGLGTMDTIYF	TGTGCCATCAGGGGGTTAGGGACAATGGACACCATATATTTT
TRBJ1-2	NA	TRBV27	16	NA	CASSLPDRAANYGYTF	TGTGCCAGCAGTTTGCCTGACAGAGCGGCTAACTATGGCTACACCTTC
TRBJ2-1	NA	TRBV7-3	17	NA	CASSLAGTTSSYNEQFF	TGTGCCAGCAGCTTAGCCGGGACAACGAGCTCCTACAATGAGCAGTTCTTC
TRBJ2-6	NA	TRBV30	12	NA	CAWSSGANVLTF	TGTGCCTGGAGTAGTGGGGCCAACGTCCTGACTTTC